This entry concerns a single TCR beta chain. The data were obtained in a study of OX40 agonist ivuxolimab in advanced cancers. Study background: One hepatocellular carcinoma and a couple of cutaneous melanoma patients partially responded.

The CDR3 runs 14 residues. Between the trimmed V and J ends, which lost 6 bases and 5 bases, there was a span of 16 bases. CDR1 and CDR2 (germline): SEHNR, FQNEAQ (reference sequence). Profiling relied on immunoSEQ multiplex PCR, and the TCRdb table lists in-frame clones only, not all of them. Among tens of thousands of clones listed, roughly 80% were seen once. The chain uses TRBV7-9 and TRBJ2-5; D is possibly TRBD1 (8 bases). Specimen: CD4+ or CD8+ T cells sorted from blood, collected in a trial of the OX40 agonist ivuxolimab. This TCR derives from an adult with an advanced solid tumor such as melanoma, head and neck, liver or kidney cancer. The CDR3 protein is CASSRTGRGETQYF. The DNA of the CDR3 is TGTGCCAGCAGTCGGACAGGGCGGGGGGAGACCCAGTACTTC.